The 24 T cell receptor beta chains below all came from one sample that was sequenced in a study of cytotoxic CD8 clonotypes in ibrutinib-treated CLL. Assay: immunoSEQ multiplex PCR; the TCRdb copy retains only in-frame clones and omits some. Of about 330,000 clones listed, 67% are singletons. The sequencing here drew on PBMCs, taken after 36 months of ibrutinib treatment. These receptors were collected from a human donor with chronic lymphocytic leukemia.

This clone was found once. The chain is built from TRBV2 and TRBJ1-1; unclear D gene. CDR1 SNHLY and CDR2 FYNNEI come from the germline V gene. Trimming pared 5 bases from V and 11 bases from J, leaving 18 bases between. The CDR3 length is 13 residues. The CDR3 reads CASSPPSRVGAFF. CDR3 DNA: TGTGCCAGCAGTCCCCCCAGCCGGGTCGGGGCTTTCTTT.

This clone turned up a few times. V is TRBV6-5 and J is TRBJ1-1, with 8 positions matching TRBD1. With 0 bases clipped from V and 5 bases from J, the junction kept 5 bases outside the gene matches. Germline values: CDR1 MNHEY, CDR2 SVGAGI. This CDR3 is 15 amino acids long. CDR3 nucleotides: TGTGCCAGCAGTTACTCGCGACAGGGGTGGACTGAAGCTTTCTTT. As protein: CASSYSRQGWTEAFF.

The CDR3 reads CASGENQETQYF. DNA of the CDR3: TGTGCCAGCGGGGAGAACCAAGAGACCCAGTACTTC. The J gene is TRBJ2-5, the V gene TRBV6-5; maybe TRBD2 (5 bases). Trimming stripped 8 bases from V and 0 bases from J, with 7 bases between. Germline V CDR1 and CDR2: MNHEY, SVGAGI. This CDR3 contains 12 residues.

The chain joins TRBV6-1 to TRBJ1-3; no reliable D call. This CDR3 has 15 residues. Germline V gene sequence: CDR1 MNHNS, CDR2 SASEGT. V lost 4 bases and J 4 bases, leaving 14 bases between the germline ends. The CDR3 nucleotides read TGTGCCAGCAGTGCTGAGCCGAAAAGCGGAAACACCATATATTTT. This translates into CASSAEPKSGNTIYF.

The chain is built from TRBV5-4 and TRBJ2-2; D not certain. The CDR3 length is 14 residues. The germline CDR1 and CDR2 sequences are SGHNT and YYREEE (reference sequence). Trimming stripped 7 bases from V and 2 bases from J, with 12 bases between. In DNA form, the CDR3 reads TGTGCCAGCGGAAGACCGGAAAACACCGGGGAGCTGTTTTTT. As protein: CASGRPENTGELFF.

This clone was detected only a few times. This CDR3 reads CSARTYEQYF. The DNA of the CDR3 is TGCAGTGCTAGGACCTACGAGCAGTACTTC. V and J are TRBV20-1 and TRBJ2-7; D ambiguous. The V end lost 3 bases, the J end lost 2 bases, and 2 bases lay between the germline ends. CDR1 is DFQATT and CDR2 is SNEGSKA in the germline V gene (reference sequence). The CDR3 runs 10 residues.

CDR3 amino acids: CSVNSGRSYEQYF. In DNA form, the CDR3 reads TGCAGCGTTAATAGCGGACGCTCCTACGAGCAGTACTTC. The J gene is TRBJ2-7, the V gene TRBV29-1; TRBD2 might be the D (6 bases). CDR1 is SQVTM, CDR2 ANQGSEA, per germline. The CDR3 is 13 residues long. Between the trimmed V and J ends, which lost 5 bases and 0 bases, there was a span of 11 bases.

Notes on this clone: At one boundary the junction diverges from the germline segment, which might be a read error. The J gene is TRBJ2-5, the V gene TRBV29-1; 11 bases are shared with TRBD2. The CDR3 contains 11 residues. In germline, CDR1 is SQVTM, CDR2 ANQGSEA. The CDR3 loop is CSVWTSGWVNF. CDR3 nucleotides: TGCAGCGTGTGGACTAGCGGGTGGGTTAACTTC.

The chain uses TRBV13 and TRBJ2-1, with 7 nucleotides matching TRBD2. Germline trimming cut 3 bases from V and 1 base from J; bases unmatched to any gene: 3. The CDR3 sequence is 15 residues long. CDR1 is PRHDT, CDR2 FYEKMQ, per germline (reference sequence). The chain's CDR3 is CASSLRAGSYNEQFF. CDR3 sequence (DNA): TGTGCCAGCAGCTTGAGAGCGGGGTCCTACAATGAGCAGTTCTTC.

The chain couples TRBV5-8 to TRBJ2-7; D may match TRBD1 or TRBD2 (5 bases each). The CDR3 is 16 residues long. V was shortened by 0 bases and J by 0 bases, with 13 bases between the two germline ends. Germline V gene lookup returns CDR1 SGHTS and CDR2 YDEGEE. The CDR3 reads CASSLDWGPGSYEQYF. The CDR3 DNA follows: TGTGCCAGCAGCTTGGACTGGGGACCGGGCTCCTACGAGCAGTACTTC.

J is TRBJ2-2 and V is TRBV28; D is unclear. Deletions cut 6 bases from V and 7 bases from J, with 18 bases between. This CDR3 is 15 amino acids long. The germline CDR1 and CDR2 sequences are MDHEN and SYDVKM. CDR3 nucleotides: TGTGCCAGCAGCACGTCGGCGGTGTGGAACGGGGAGCTGTTTTTT. It yields the protein CASSTSAVWNGELFF. The whole variable domain, remainder taken from reference TRBV28 and TRBJ2-2, is DVKVTQSSRYLVKRTGEKVFLECVQDMDHENMFWYRQDPGLGLRLIYFSYDVKMKEKGDIPEGYSVSREKKERFSLILESASTNQTSMYLCASSTSAVWNGELFFGEGSRLTVL.

The rearrangement uses TRBV6-6 and TRBJ1-2, with D possibly TRBD1 on 5 matching bases. In germline, CDR1 is MNHNY, CDR2 SVGAGI (reference sequence). V was clipped by 6 bases and J by 6 bases, with 17 bases between them. This CDR3 comprises 14 residues. The chain's CDR3 is CASSVGDRLDGYTF. CDR3 sequence (DNA): TGTGCCAGCAGCGTAGGGGACCGCTTGGATGGCTACACCTTC.

The CDR3: CASSPAGPYGYTF. In DNA, the CDR3 is TGTGCCAGCAGCCCGGCGGGGCCCTATGGCTACACCTTC. This chain connects TRBV5-4 to TRBJ1-2, with D perhaps matching TRBD1 (5 bases). Germline lookup yields CDR1 SGHNT and CDR2 YYREEE (reference sequence). The CDR3 runs 13 residues. Trimming pared 4 bases from V and 4 bases from J, leaving 11 bases between. Supplemented by reference TRBV5-4 and TRBJ1-2, the full variable domain reads ETGVTQSPTHLIKTRGQQVTLRCSSQSGHNTVSWYQQALGQGPQFIFQYYREEENGRGNFPPRFSGLQFPNYSSELNVNALELDDSALYLCASSPAGPYGYTFGSGTRLTVV.

CDR3 sequence: CASSETLNTEAFF. The CDR3 region has the DNA TGTGCCAGCAGTGAAACCCTGAACACTGAAGCTTTCTTT. The V gene is TRBV6-1, the J gene TRBJ1-1; D remains ambiguous. V lost 2 bases and J 0 bases, leaving 4 bases between the germline ends. The CDR3 is 13 amino acids. Per germline, CDR1 MNHNS and CDR2 SASEGT.

V and J are TRBV10-1 and TRBJ2-7; no firm D call. The CDR3 length is 11 residues. V shed 5 bases and J shed 5 bases, with 7 bases lying between them. Germline V CDR1 and CDR2: WNHNN, SYGVQD (reference sequence). CDR3 sequence (DNA): TGCGCCAGCAGTAAAGGGAACGAGCAGTACTTC. Translation: CASSKGNEQYF.

The CDR3 sequence: CASSLTSGIYNEQFF. CDR3 sequence (DNA): TGTGCCAGCTCACTGACTAGCGGGATTTACAATGAGCAGTTCTTC. This rearrangement joins TRBV18 to TRBJ2-1; 11 bases agree with TRBD2. The CDR3 consists of 15 residues. The V segment lost 4 bases and the J segment 4 bases; nucleotides outside the gene matches: 3. The germline CDR1 and CDR2 sequences are KGHSH and LQKENI.

CDR3 nucleotides: TGTGCCAGCAAAGCTAGCGGGAGCACCTACAATGAGCAGTTCTTC. This encodes CASKASGSTYNEQFF. The chain combines TRBV6-5 with TRBJ2-1, with 10 bases matching TRBD2. The CDR3 has 15 amino acids. The germline V gene has CDR1 MNHEY and CDR2 SVGAGI. V was pared by 7 bases and J by 2 bases, with 5 bases of the junction left unmatched.

This chain links TRBV11-2 with TRBJ2-7, with 13 bases that match TRBD2. The CDR3 length is 18 residues. Unmatched junction bases numbered 13, after V lost 6 bases and J lost 2 bases. Germline CDR1 SGHAT, CDR2 FQNNGV. CDR3 sequence: CASSSPGLAGSRPYEQYF. In DNA form, the CDR3 reads TGTGCCAGCAGTTCTCCGGGACTAGCGGGGTCCCGGCCCTACGAGCAGTACTTC.

This clone was picked up a small number of times. The J gene is TRBJ1-5, the V gene TRBV28; D unclear. Germline-derived CDR1 and CDR2 are MDHEN and SYDVKM. With 4 bases removed from V and 4 bases from J, the gap between germline ends came to 5 bases. The CDR3 consists of 12 residues. The DNA for the CDR3 is TGTGCCAGCAGTTACGGGAATCAGCCCCAGCATTTT. Amino acid sequence: CASSYGNQPQHF.

Comment on this clone: The sample holds other DNA sequences that translate to the same CDR3. The chain has TRBV29-1 and TRBJ2-2; 9 bases line up with TRBD1. CDR1 is SQVTM and CDR2 is ANQGSEA in the germline V gene. With V trimmed by 1 base and J by 4 bases, 1 base remained unmatched. The CDR3 consists of 14 residues. For the CDR3, the DNA is TGCAGCGTTGAAGGGACAGGGGTCACCGGGGAGCTGTTTTTT. This encodes CSVEGTGVTGELFF.

The gene calls are TRBV7-9 and TRBJ1-1, with no clear D. Per germline, CDR1 SEHNR and CDR2 FQNEAQ (reference sequence). The CDR3 consists of 13 residues. V dropped 5 bases and J dropped 1 base, with 8 bases sitting between them. CDR3 loop: CASSLSGNTEAFF. The DNA of the CDR3 is TGTGCCAGCAGCCTGTCCGGGAACACTGAAGCTTTCTTT. Full variable domain (outside the CDR3, taken from reference TRBV7-9 and TRBJ1-1): DTGVSQNPRHKITKRGQNVTFRCDPISEHNRLYWYRQTLGQGPEFLTYFQNEAQLEKSRLLSDRFSAERPKGSFSTLEIQRTEQGDSAMYLCASSLSGNTEAFFGQGTRLTVV.

The gene calls are TRBV27 and TRBJ2-3, with TRBD2 matching over 8 bases. Germline lookup yields CDR1 MNHEY and CDR2 SMNVEV (reference sequence). The trim removed 2 bases at V and 2 bases at J, leaving 9 bases unmatched. This CDR3 spans 17 amino acids. CDR3 coding DNA: TGTGCCAGCAGTTTAGAGGCCGGGAGGGCAGCCACAGATACGCAGTATTTT. Translation gives CASSLEAGRAATDTQYF.

This rearrangement joins TRBV11-2 to TRBJ2-7, with D maybe TRBD1 (5 bases). Deletions cut 4 bases from V and 4 bases from J, with 11 bases between. This CDR3 spans 13 amino acids. The germline V gene encodes CDR1 SGHAT and CDR2 FQNNGV. In DNA form, the CDR3 reads TGTGCCAGCAGCTGGGCAGGGATGTACGAGCAGTACTTC. This gives the protein CASSWAGMYEQYF.

In nucleotides, the CDR3 is TGTGCCAGCAGCTTTAATCTGGGGCGGTACGAGCAGTACTTC. Translating it yields CASSFNLGRYEQYF. This chain links TRBV5-8 with TRBJ2-7; a possible D gene is TRBD1 (5 bases). CDR3 length: 14 amino acids. Trimming stripped 2 bases from V and 4 bases from J, with 13 bases between. Per germline, CDR1 SGHTS and CDR2 YDEGEE. Drawing the rest from reference TRBV5-8 and TRBJ2-7, the complete variable domain is EAGVTQSPTHLIKTRGQQATLRCSPISGHTSVYWYQQALGLGLQFLLWYDEGEERNRGNFPPRFSGRQFPNYSSELNVNALELEDSALYLCASSFNLGRYEQYFGPGTRLTVT.